This TCR beta chain was profiled in a study of CD8 T cells in ankylosing spondylitis. This clonotype was seen repeatedly, ten times or more. As the method for making TCR beta libraries, quantitative 5'-RACE with molecular barcodes was used. Each CDR3 protein gets one entry after TCRdb re-called the 5' RACE reads with MiXCR. Among some 46,000 distinct CDR3 sequences listed, 9.5% to 11% were seen once. The CDR3 has 14 residues. J gave up 6 bases and V 3 bases, and 6 bases lay outside the gene matches. V and J are TRBV12-3 or TRBV12-4 and TRBJ2-7; TRBD1 aligns across 9 bases. The TCR was taken from a male donor with ankylosing spondylitis or in good health (not recorded which). Sequenced sample: blood, either unsorted or a sorted T cell fraction (not recorded which). For the CDR3, the DNA is TGTGCCAGCAGTTTCGGGACAGGGACGACCGAGCAGTACTTC. Residues: CASSFGTGTTEQYF.